Listed here are 15 T cell receptor beta chains from one sample, sequenced in a study of vaccination and CD4 T cells after COVID-19. The antigens these receptors bind are not known. Regarding treatment: roughly 11-day PBMC culture with coronavirus spike peptide pools or control peptides (ViraFEST assay). Cultured CD4+ T-cell DNA underwent Oncomine TCR Beta short-read sequencing. TCRdb itself ran the PCR reads through MiXCR, one entry per CDR3 protein. The table lists about 20,000 distinct CDR3 sequences, approximately 27% of them singletons, with roughly 11% in the top ten. The sequencing input was cultured CD4+ T cells from blood. The receptor source for this set is a human donor with COVID-19.

This clonotype has more than one count but fewer than ten. The genes are TRBV20-1 and TRBJ1-6; TRBD1 might be the D (5 bases). CDR3 length equals 16 residues. V gave up 3 bases and J gave up 8 bases, with 20 bases separating them. Germline CDR1 DFQATT, CDR2 SNEGSKA (reference sequence). CDR3 sequence reads: CSASQRFVGADSPLHF. The CDR3 nucleotides are TGCAGTGCTAGCCAACGTTTTGTAGGGGCCGATTCACCCCTCCACTTT.

This clonotype was recorded a few times. This chain uses TRBV19 with TRBJ1-1; D is uncertain. Germline CDR1 reads LNHDA; CDR2 reads SQIVND (reference sequence). This CDR3 is built from 13 residues. Between the trimmed V and J ends, which lost 10 bases and 0 bases, there was a span of 12 bases. CDR3 nucleotides: TGTGCCACGTCCGGGCAACTGAACACTGAAGCTTTCTTT. Protein: CATSGQLNTEAFF.

This clonotype turned up a few times. The chain has TRBV12-3 or TRBV12-4 and TRBJ2-7, with 9 bases fitting TRBD2. The length of the CDR3 is 15 residues. Losses at the gene ends were 1 base for V and 6 bases for J; bases not matched to a gene: 7. The CDR3 region is CASSLEGLASPEQYF. The CDR3 bases are TGTGCCAGCAGTTTAGAGGGACTAGCTTCCCCCGAGCAGTACTTC.

The gene calls are TRBV5-5 and TRBJ2-1; D is perhaps TRBD1 (7 bases). The CDR3 has 15 amino acids. Trimming took off 4 bases at V and 4 bases at J, with 15 bases between the two ends. The germline V gene has CDR1 SGHKS and CDR2 YYEKEE (reference sequence). CDR3 nucleotide sequence: TGTGCCAGCAGCAACCGGGACAGCGGGTACAATGAGCAGTTCTTC. Protein sequence: CASSNRDSGYNEQFF.

The chain uses TRBV11-2 and TRBJ1-4; 10 bases line up with TRBD1. The CDR3 totals 15 residues. Trimming cost V 1 base and J 8 bases; bases outside gene matches: 4. Germline V lookup: CDR1 SGHAT, CDR2 FQNNGV. The DNA for the CDR3 is TGTGCCAGCAGCTTAGGTGGGGACAGGGGAGAAAAACTGTTTTTT. Protein product: CASSLGGDRGEKLFF.

The rearrangement uses TRBV20-1 and TRBJ2-5; D is perhaps TRBD2 (6 bases). Trimming took off 6 bases at V and 4 bases at J, with 15 bases between the two ends. From germline, CDR1 is DFQATT and CDR2 SNEGSKA (reference sequence). This CDR3 is built from 13 residues. CDR3 sequence reads: CSAPFSGGETQYF. The CDR3, as DNA: TGCAGTGCGCCTTTTTCCGGGGGAGAGACCCAGTACTTC.

This chain connects TRBV20-1 to TRBJ1-1; 8 bases align to TRBD1. The germline V gene has CDR1 DFQATT and CDR2 SNEGSKA (reference sequence). V lost 1 base and J lost 8; bases outside the gene matches: 6. The CDR3 runs to 13 residues. CDR3 in DNA: TGCAGTGCTAGAGTTCACAGGGGGGAAGAAGCTTTCTTT. Its translation is CSARVHRGEEAFF.

The table lists this clonotype with a few counts. The genes are TRBV15 and TRBJ1-6; TRBD1 matches 7 bases. V lost 0 bases to trimming and J lost 8 bases; unmatched junction nucleotides: 4. Looked up from germline, CDR1 is LNHNV and CDR2 is YYDKDF (reference sequence). The CDR3 is made up of 15 amino acids. Here the CDR3 DNA reads TGTGCCACCAGCAGAGATAGACAGGGAGATTCACCCCTCCACTTT. Residues: CATSRDRQGDSPLHF. Full variable domain (rest looked up from reference TRBV15 and TRBJ1-6): DAMVIQNPRYQVTQFGKPVTLSCSQTLNHNVMYWYQQKSSQAPKLLFHYYDKDFNNEADTPDNFQSRRPNTSFCFLDIRSPGLGDTAMYLCATSRDRQGDSPLHFGNGTRLTVT.

This sequence joins TRBV5-1 and TRBJ2-3; no clear D gene. Trimming stripped 0 bases from V and 2 bases from J, with 10 bases between. Germline V CDR1 and CDR2: SGHRS, YFSETQ. The CDR3 contains 15 residues. The CDR3 loop reads CASSLVGLHTDTQYF. The CDR3 region has the DNA TGCGCCAGCAGCTTGGTAGGGCTTCACACAGATACGCAGTATTTT.

This clonotype was seen a handful of times. The rearrangement uses TRBV30 and TRBJ1-1; D gene ambiguous. Deletions cut 0 bases from V and 4 bases from J, with 6 bases between. In germline, CDR1 is GTSNPN, CDR2 SVGIG (reference sequence). The CDR3 extends over 12 amino acids. The CDR3 spells CAWSVGPTEAFF. The CDR3 nucleotides read TGTGCCTGGAGTGTAGGGCCCACTGAAGCTTTCTTT.

This clonotype has just a few counts. The V call is TRBV7-3, the J call TRBJ2-2; perhaps D is TRBD1 or TRBD2 (5 bases each). V shed 5 bases and J shed 3 bases, with 10 bases lying between them. This CDR3 is 14 amino acids long. Germline V gene sequence: CDR1 SGHTA, CDR2 FQGTGA. The DNA for the CDR3 is TGTGCCAGCAGCCCAGGGACCCACACCGGGGAGCTGTTTTTT. Translation gives CASSPGTHTGELFF.

This clonotype was seen just once. V gene TRBV5-1 combines with J gene TRBJ2-3; D is undetermined. This CDR3 region has 13 residues. Trimming pared 4 bases from V and 4 bases from J, leaving 10 bases between. CDR1 and CDR2 (germline): SGHRS, YFSETQ. CDR3 protein: CASSPISPDTQYF. For the CDR3, the DNA is TGCGCCAGCAGCCCCATTTCCCCAGATACGCAGTATTTT.

This clonotype counts as medium-sized. This rearrangement joins TRBV20-1 to TRBJ1-1; 7 nucleotides agree with TRBD1. Germline V gene data show CDR1 as DFQATT and CDR2 as SNEGSKA (reference sequence). CDR3 length: 12 residues. The J segment lost 5 bases and the V segment lost 3 bases, leaving 3 bases of the junction unmatched. The CDR3 region is CSASGQVTEAFF. CDR3 coding DNA: TGCAGTGCTAGTGGACAGGTAACTGAAGCTTTCTTT.

The chain uses TRBV9 and TRBJ2-2, with D hard to call. CDR1 SGDLS and CDR2 YYNGEE come from the germline V gene. The CDR3 extends over 14 amino acids. V gave up 4 bases and J gave up 4 bases, with 11 bases separating them. This CDR3 reads CASSQLGVTGELFF. The CDR3 DNA sequence: TGTGCCAGCAGCCAACTTGGAGTCACCGGGGAGCTGTTTTTT.

This clonotype was recorded a few times. The V and J genes are TRBV12-3 or TRBV12-4 and TRBJ2-7; no reliable D call. Trimming took 2 bases from V and 2 from J, leaving 10 bases between them. CDR3 size: 14 residues. The CDR3 DNA is TGTGCCAGCAGTTTATCGGCGAAAACCTACGAGCAGTACTTC. As protein: CASSLSAKTYEQYF.